Below, 8 T cell receptor beta chains from the same sample are listed, as sequenced in a study of blood T cell repertoires in COVID-19. The table came from immunoSEQ multiplex PCR; TCRdb's copy has only in-frame clones and leaves some out. The sample contains over 200,000 clones, 70% to 90% of which appear only once. Source material: peripheral blood. Source of these receptors: a woman younger than 35 who had recovered from COVID-19.

This clone was seen only a few times. The genes are TRBV4-3 and TRBJ2-7; TRBD1 aligns across 9 bases. Per the germline V gene, CDR1 is LGHNA and CDR2 is YSLEER. V dropped 0 bases and J dropped 2; count of bases not matched to a gene: 5. The CDR3 is 16 amino acids. The CDR3 DNA is TGCGCCAGCAGCCAAGAGGGGGACAGGGTTCCCTACGAGCAGTACTTC. Translation: CASSQEGDRVPYEQYF.

V and J are TRBV28 and TRBJ2-7; D call uncertain. CDR3 length: 15 amino acids. V was shortened by 1 base and J by 6 bases, with 16 bases between the two germline ends. The V gene's germline CDR1 is MDHEN and CDR2 SYDVKM. CDR3 nucleotides: TGTGCCAGCAGTTTATTGCGCATAGTTGAAGCCGAGCAGTACTTC. Its protein is CASSLLRIVEAEQYF.

The rearrangement joins TRBV4-2 to TRBJ1-1; TRBD1 is a possible D gene (5 bases). Between the trimmed V and J ends, which lost 1 base and 1 base, there was a span of 10 bases. This CDR3 is 15 amino acids long. Germline V gives CDR1 LGHNA, CDR2 YNFKEQ. CDR3 coding DNA: TGTGCCAGCAGCCAAGTTACCCAGGGGAACACTGAAGCTTTCTTT. It translates to CASSQVTQGNTEAFF.

The chain has TRBV5-1 and TRBJ2-1; tentative D call: TRBD1 (6 bases). The CDR3 is 14 residues long. CDR1 SGHRS and CDR2 YFSETQ come from the germline V gene. Deletions cut 3 bases from V and 5 bases from J, with 12 bases between. The CDR3 nucleotides read TGCGCCAGCAGCTCTTGGACAGACCACAATGAGCAGTTCTTC. The encoded protein is CASSSWTDHNEQFF.

The rearrangement links TRBV5-4 to TRBJ2-1, with 10 bases that match TRBD2. The V gene end was trimmed by 4 bases and the J gene end by 7 bases; junction bases not matched to a gene: 8. Germline assignment: CDR1 SGHNT and CDR2 YYREEE (reference sequence). The CDR3 contains 15 residues. The CDR3 DNA reads TGTGCCAGCAGCCCACAGCGGGAGGGGTGGAATGAGCAGTTCTTC. It encodes CASSPQREGWNEQFF.

This chain uses TRBV18 with TRBJ1-1, with TRBD1 identical over 7 bases. The CDR3 contains 14 residues. With V trimmed by 4 bases and J by 1 base, 3 bases remained unmatched. Germline V gives CDR1 KGHSH, CDR2 LQKENI. The CDR3 sequence is CASSLTGANTEAFF. CDR3 sequence (DNA): TGTGCCAGCTCACTCACAGGGGCGAACACTGAAGCTTTCTTT.

The V call is TRBV5-1, the J call TRBJ2-1; no firm D call. V shed 0 bases and J shed 3 bases, with 7 bases lying between them. Germline CDR1 and CDR2: SGHRS and YFSETQ. This CDR3 contains 14 residues. CDR3: CASSLATGYNEQFF. The CDR3 nucleotides are TGCGCCAGCAGCTTGGCCACTGGCTACAATGAGCAGTTCTTC.

V gene TRBV5-1 combines with J gene TRBJ2-7; the D gene is possibly TRBD2 (6 bases). From germline, CDR1 is SGHRS and CDR2 YFSETQ. V lost 0 bases and J 3 bases, leaving 10 bases between the germline ends. The CDR3 runs to 14 residues. CDR3 nucleotides: TGCGCCAGCAGCTTGGAGGGACTCGTCTACGAGCAGTACTTC. Protein: CASSLEGLVYEQYF.